The 16 T cell receptor beta chains below all came from one sample that was sequenced in a study of T cells in Graves' hyperthyroidism and ophthalmopathy. There were TCR beta CDR3 regions amplified from RNA transcripts. Primed by the HTBI set, a first-round RT-PCR was run on the TCR CDR3. TCRdb independently ran MiXCR on the multiplex PCR reads; one entry per CDR3 protein. The table has approximately 480,000 distinct CDR3 sequences, around 20% seen once. Sequences were obtained from blood. These receptors were taken from a man aged 18 to 29 with Graves' hyperthyroidism.

The rearrangement uses TRBV6-1 and TRBJ1-2, with no clear D. The length of the CDR3 is 12 residues. Trimming cost V 1 base and J 7 bases, with 7 bases left between them. Per germline, CDR1 MNHNS and CDR2 SASEGT. CDR3 DNA: TGTGCCAGCAGTGAAGATTTCCGTGGCTACACCTTC. Its translation is CASSEDFRGYTF.

This clonotype was detected ten times or more. The V call is TRBV6-5, the J call TRBJ2-7; perhaps D is TRBD1 or TRBD2 (5 bases each). The V end was cut by 0 bases, the J end by 6 bases, with 9 bases between. Germline V gene sequence: CDR1 MNHEY, CDR2 SVGAGI. The CDR3 totals 13 residues. CDR3 bases: TGTGCCAGCAGTTACTCGGGGGATTTCGAGCAGTACTTC. This codes for CASSYSGDFEQYF.

Ten or more counts support this clonotype. At one end the junction does not follow the germline gene, possibly because of a read error. V and J are TRBV6-1 and TRBJ2-7, with D maybe TRBD1 (6 bases). This CDR3 region has 9 residues. CDR1 and CDR2 (germline): MNHNS, SASEGT. This CDR3 reads CASGSRGAF. The CDR3 coding sequence is TGTGCCAGCGGGAGCAGGGGAGCTTTC.

In its sample, this clonotype was seen many times. The J gene is TRBJ1-3, the V gene TRBV7-8; D remains ambiguous. The CDR3 sequence is 15 residues long. Germline values: CDR1 SGHVS, CDR2 FQNEAQ. V was pared by 5 bases and J by 0 bases, with 11 bases between. CDR3 DNA sequence: TGTGCCAGCAGCGTACGACTGCGCTCTGGAAACACCATATATTTT. As protein: CASSVRLRSGNTIYF.

Ten or more counts support this clonotype. This sequence joins TRBV30 and TRBJ2-5; TRBD1 might be the D (5 bases). Germline CDR1 reads GTSNPN; CDR2 reads SVGIG (reference sequence). The CDR3 length is 14 residues. Trimming shortened V by 3 bases and J by 3 bases, and 14 bases separated the two germline ends. The CDR3 DNA follows: TGTGCCTGGAGACCAGGGTTAGGGGAAGAGACCCAGTACTTC. This translates into CAWRPGLGEETQYF.

This clonotype has a count of ten or more. The gene calls are TRBV27 and TRBJ1-1; 7 bases line up with TRBD1. V shed 6 bases and J 11 bases; nucleotides not matched to a gene: 12. The CDR3 sequence is 13 residues long. The germline V gene has CDR1 MNHEY and CDR2 SMNVEV (reference sequence). The CDR3 region is CASSTETGFAAFF. DNA for the CDR3: TGTGCCAGCAGCACCGAGACAGGGTTCGCCGCTTTCTTT.

This clonotype was counted ten times or more. This may be a read error: a much more frequent sequence differs by one nucleotide. The CDR3: CASSPDRLHGYTF. CDR3 nucleotide sequence: TGTGCCAGCAGTCCGGACAGGTTACATGGCTACACCTTC. The chain combines TRBV6-1 with TRBJ1-2; TRBD1 aligns across 7 bases. Germline assignment: CDR1 MNHNS and CDR2 SASEGT. This CDR3 comprises 13 residues. Trimming cost V 5 bases and J 6 bases; bases outside gene matches: 6.

This clonotype showed up many times. V usage is TRBV4-1 and J usage is TRBJ2-7; D possibly corresponds to TRBD1 (6 bases). Looked up from germline, CDR1 is MGHRA and CDR2 is YSYEKL. With 1 base removed from V and 0 bases from J, the gap between germline ends came to 13 bases. The CDR3 contains 16 residues. CDR3 region: CASSQGSQGSSYEQYF. For the CDR3, the DNA is TGCGCCAGCAGCCAAGGCTCGCAGGGGAGCTCCTACGAGCAGTACTTC.

The chain combines TRBV13 with TRBJ2-7, with 11 bases that match TRBD2. Trimming removed 1 base from V and 3 bases from J; junction bases left unmatched: 5. Germline CDR1 reads PRHDT; CDR2 reads FYEKMQ (reference sequence). The CDR3 is made up of 16 amino acids. The CDR3: CASSLVPGTSGYEQYF. The CDR3 nucleotides read TGTGCCAGCAGCTTAGTCCCCGGGACTAGCGGCTACGAGCAGTACTTC.

Concerning this clonotype: At one end the junction does not follow the germline gene, possibly because of a read error. The chain is built from TRBV6-5 and TRBJ1-2; the D is unclear. The CDR3 spans 13 residues. CDR1 is MNHEY, CDR2 SVGAGI, per germline. The CDR3 bases are TGTGCCAGCAGTTACTTGGGCGGCTATGGCCACACCTTC. Translated, it gives CASSYLGGYGHTF.

The sample holds many counts of this clonotype. The rearrangement uses TRBV12-3 or TRBV12-4 and TRBJ2-6; no firm D call. There are 15 residues in the CDR3. Trimming removed 3 bases from V and 0 bases from J, with 6 bases in between. Here the CDR3 reads CASSLDRSGANVLTF. The CDR3 DNA reads as TGTGCCAGCAGTTTGGACCGCTCTGGGGCCAACGTCCTGACTTTC.

This clonotype was detected a few times. The chain joins TRBV28 to TRBJ2-2; possibly TRBD2 for D (6 bases). Trimming took 4 bases from V and 6 from J, leaving 18 bases between them. Per germline, CDR1 MDHEN and CDR2 SYDVKM. The CDR3 sequence is 16 residues long. CDR3 loop: CASSSGRGVRSGELFF. The CDR3 nucleotides are TGTGCCAGCAGTTCGGGTCGCGGGGTCCGCTCCGGGGAGCTGTTTTTT.

There are many counts of this clonotype. The chain is built from TRBV19 and TRBJ2-5; D is unresolved. V was cut by 10 bases and J by 5 bases, with 17 bases left in between. Germline-derived CDR1 and CDR2 are LNHDA and SQIVND (reference sequence). This CDR3 is 13 amino acids long. The chain's CDR3 is CATRNSRWETQYF. CDR3 DNA sequence: TGTGCCACAAGAAATTCCCGTTGGGAGACCCAGTACTTC.

This clonotype was recorded at least ten times. The chain has TRBV20-1 and TRBJ2-5; possibly TRBD1 for D (5 bases). With 6 bases removed from V and 1 base from J, the gap between germline ends came to 12 bases. CDR1 and CDR2 (germline): DFQATT, SNEGSKA (reference sequence). CDR3 length equals 13 residues. The CDR3 protein is CSALRQGQETQYF. In DNA form, the CDR3 reads TGCAGTGCCCTCCGCCAGGGCCAAGAGACCCAGTACTTC.

This clonotype was found many times. The gene calls are TRBV6-1 and TRBJ2-7; tentatively, D is TRBD2 (6 bases). V lost 7 bases and J 2 bases, leaving 21 bases between the germline ends. This CDR3 spans 16 amino acids. Looked up from germline, CDR1 is MNHNS and CDR2 is SASEGT. This chain's CDR3 is CASILKGGILPYEQYF. The CDR3 nucleotides are TGTGCCAGCATCCTTAAGGGCGGGATTTTACCCTACGAGCAGTACTTC.

The chain has TRBV6-1 and TRBJ1-2; tentative D call: TRBD1 (5 bases). V was shortened by 6 bases and J by 3 bases, with 17 bases between the two germline ends. The germline gives CDR1 MNHNS, CDR2 SASEGT. The CDR3 loop spans 15 amino acids. DNA of the CDR3: TGTGCCAGCAGCTCCGGGGGAGGCGCAGACTATGGCTACACCTTC. It encodes CASSSGGGADYGYTF.